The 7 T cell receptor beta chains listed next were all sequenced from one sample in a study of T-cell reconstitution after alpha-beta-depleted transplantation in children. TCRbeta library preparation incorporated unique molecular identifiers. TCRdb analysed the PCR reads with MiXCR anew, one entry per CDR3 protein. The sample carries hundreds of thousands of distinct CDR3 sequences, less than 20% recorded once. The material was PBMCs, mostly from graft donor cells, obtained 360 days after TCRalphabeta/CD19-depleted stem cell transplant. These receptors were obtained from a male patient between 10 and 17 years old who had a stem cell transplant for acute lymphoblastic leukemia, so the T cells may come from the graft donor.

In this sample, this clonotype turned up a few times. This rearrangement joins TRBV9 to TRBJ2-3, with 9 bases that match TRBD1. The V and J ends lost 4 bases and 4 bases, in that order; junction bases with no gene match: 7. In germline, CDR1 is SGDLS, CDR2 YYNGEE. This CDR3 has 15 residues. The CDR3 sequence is CASSSGTGTADTQYF. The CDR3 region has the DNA TGTGCCAGCAGCTCCGGGACAGGGACGGCAGATACGCAGTATTTT.

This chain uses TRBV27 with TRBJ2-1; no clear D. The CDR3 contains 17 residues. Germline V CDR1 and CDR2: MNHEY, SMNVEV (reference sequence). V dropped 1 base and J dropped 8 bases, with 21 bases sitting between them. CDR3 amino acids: CASSLYPSTMMKHEQFF. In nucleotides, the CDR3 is TGTGCCAGCAGTTTATATCCCTCAACCATGATGAAACATGAGCAGTTCTTC.

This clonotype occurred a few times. CDR3 in DNA: TGCGCCAGCAGAGCTCCAGGGCAGGGACTACACTCTGGGGCCAACGTCCTGACTTTC. As protein: CASRAPGQGLHSGANVLTF. The chain is built from TRBV5-1 and TRBJ2-6, with TRBD2 matching over 7 bases. Trimming cost V 5 bases and J 0 bases; bases outside gene matches: 14. Germline-derived CDR1 and CDR2 are SGHRS and YFSETQ. The CDR3 is made up of 19 amino acids.

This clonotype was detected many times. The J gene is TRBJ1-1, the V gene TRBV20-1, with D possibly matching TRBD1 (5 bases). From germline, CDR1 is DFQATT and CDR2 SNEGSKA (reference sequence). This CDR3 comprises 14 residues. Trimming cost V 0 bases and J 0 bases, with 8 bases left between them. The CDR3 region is CSAREGRVNTEAFF. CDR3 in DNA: TGCAGTGCTAGAGAGGGACGGGTGAACACTGAAGCTTTCTTT.

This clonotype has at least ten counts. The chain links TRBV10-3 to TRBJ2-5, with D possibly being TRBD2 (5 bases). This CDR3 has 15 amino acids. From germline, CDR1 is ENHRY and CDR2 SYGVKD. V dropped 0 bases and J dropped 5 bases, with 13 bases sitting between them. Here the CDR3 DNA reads TGTGCCATCAGTGAGTCGTCCGGGGTCGGGGAGACCCAGTACTTC. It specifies CAISESSGVGETQYF.

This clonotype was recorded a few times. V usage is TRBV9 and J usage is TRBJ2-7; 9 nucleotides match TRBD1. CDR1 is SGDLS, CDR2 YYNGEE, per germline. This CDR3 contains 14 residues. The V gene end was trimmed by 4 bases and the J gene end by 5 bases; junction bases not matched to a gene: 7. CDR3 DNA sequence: TGTGCCAGCAGCCCCCGGGACAGGGACCACGAGCAGTACTTC. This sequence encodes CASSPRDRDHEQYF.

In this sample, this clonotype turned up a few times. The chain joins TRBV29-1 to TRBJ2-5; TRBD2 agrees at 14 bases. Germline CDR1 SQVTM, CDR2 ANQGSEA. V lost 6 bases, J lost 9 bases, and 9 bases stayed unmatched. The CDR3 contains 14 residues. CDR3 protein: CSVTPGLAGVPQYF. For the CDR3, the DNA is TGCAGCGTGACCCCGGGACTAGCGGGAGTGCCCCAGTACTTC.